These 8 T cell receptor beta chains came from one sample sequenced in a study of cytomegalovirus exposure and HLA in healthy donors. With 60 Vbeta and 13 Jbeta primers, the PCR was carried out. Data came from immunoSEQ multiplex PCR; TCRdb stores just in-frame clones and leaves some out. Here the sample spans about 160,000 clones, less than 90% being singletons. Sequenced material: PBMCs. The receptors shown here come from a male donor in good health and CMV-seropositive.

The V call is TRBV27, the J call TRBJ2-7; 8 bases are shared with TRBD1. J was trimmed by 2 bases and V by 8 bases; bases with no gene match: 5. This CDR3 comprises 13 residues. CDR1 and CDR2 (germline): MNHEY, SMNVEV (reference sequence). The CDR3 reads CASGGQDTYEQYF. CDR3 sequence (DNA): TGTGCCAGCGGGGGACAGGATACCTACGAGCAGTACTTC.

The rearrangement links TRBV5-1 to TRBJ2-2, with D perhaps TRBD1 (5 bases). CDR1 and CDR2 (germline): SGHRS, YFSETQ. The CDR3 covers 15 residues. Trimming pared 4 bases from V and 1 base from J, leaving 11 bases between. CDR3 residues: CASSAGDRNTGELFF. As DNA, the CDR3 is TGCGCCAGCAGCGCCGGAGACAGGAACACCGGGGAGCTGTTTTTT.

The chain combines TRBV29-1 with TRBJ2-3; D gene unclear. Germline V CDR1 and CDR2: SQVTM, ANQGSEA. The CDR3 covers 13 residues. V was trimmed by 1 base and J by 2 bases, leaving 7 bases between them. CDR3 coding DNA: TGCAGCGTTGAAGGGTTACTCACAGATACGCAGTATTTT. This codes for CSVEGLLTDTQYF.

In regard to this clone: An end of the junction does not agree with germline; a read error may underlie this. The chain employs TRBV7-9 and TRBJ2-7, with D tentatively TRBD2 (5 bases). The CDR3 is made up of 12 amino acids. In germline, CDR1 is SEHNR, CDR2 FQNEAQ (reference sequence). This CDR3 is CSSSFTGYEQYF. In DNA form, the CDR3 reads TGTTCCAGCAGCTTCACGGGGTACGAGCAGTACTTC. Full variable domain (missing parts from reference TRBV7-9 and TRBJ2-7): DTGVSQNPRHKITKRGQNVTFRCDPISEHNRLYWYRQTLGQGPEFLTYFQNEAQLEKSRLLSDRFSAERPKGSFSTLEIQRTEQGDSAMYLCSSSFTGYEQYFGPGTRLTVT.

This clone was observed a handful of times. The chain recombines TRBV28 with TRBJ1-5; D is unclear. Germline V gene data show CDR1 as MDHEN and CDR2 as SYDVKM. Trimming removed 1 base from V and 4 bases from J, with 8 bases in between. The CDR3 covers 14 residues. CDR3 DNA: TGTGCCAGCAGTTTATTGCAGAATAATCAGCCCCAGCATTTT. It codes for CASSLLQNNQPQHF.

V gene TRBV5-6 combines with J gene TRBJ1-1; 7 nucleotides match TRBD1. The CDR3 runs to 15 residues. Germline V gives CDR1 SGHDT, CDR2 YYEEEE. V was pared by 0 bases and J by 3 bases, with 5 bases of the junction left unmatched. CDR3 bases: TGTGCCAGCAGCTTGGCCTGGGGACAGTACACTGAAGCTTTCTTT. It is translated as CASSLAWGQYTEAFF.

This clone was seen more than once but under ten times. The CDR3 here is CASSPGQGASYEQYF. DNA of the CDR3: TGTGCCAGCAGCCCGGGACAGGGGGCGTCCTACGAGCAGTACTTC. The chain combines TRBV4-2 with TRBJ2-7, with 12 nucleotides matching TRBD1. The CDR3 runs 15 residues. V dropped 4 bases and J dropped 1; count of bases not matched to a gene: 2. Germline V gene lookup returns CDR1 LGHNA and CDR2 YNFKEQ.

This chain uses TRBV9 with TRBJ2-3; 8 nucleotides line up with TRBD1. The length of the CDR3 is 14 residues. V shed 3 bases and J 4 bases; nucleotides not matched to a gene: 4. Germline CDR1 SGDLS, CDR2 YYNGEE. CDR3 nucleotide sequence: TGTGCCAGCAGCGGGCGGACAGGGCCAGATACGCAGTATTTT. Protein product: CASSGRTGPDTQYF.